A selection of T cell receptor beta chains follows, all from one sample in a study of cytomegalovirus exposure and HLA in healthy donors. Sequenced by immunoSEQ multiplex PCR; TCRdb stores in-frame clones only, minus some. The table has some 160,000 clones, 65% to 85% seen once. The sample comprised PBMCs. The receptors here all came from a woman aged 40 to 50 in good health and CMV-seropositive. Each CDR3 is given with its conserved first and last residue. The D gene is left open where the match is weak. The size field is filled for only some rows; it gives once, few, many or a size class.

abundance: NA
d_gene: NA
j_gene: TRBJ1-5
v_gene: TRBV29-1
CDR3nt: TGCAGCGTCGGTGACACGGGGATACAAACTGGTCAGCATTTT
CDR3aa: CSVGDTGIQTGQHF

abundance: NA
d_gene: NA
j_gene: TRBJ2-2
v_gene: TRBV7-9
CDR3nt: TGTTCCAGCAGCTTAGGGCAGGGAGGTACCGGGGAGCTGTTTTTT
CDR3aa: CSSSLGQGGTGELFF

abundance: NA
d_gene: TRBD1
j_gene: TRBJ2-6
v_gene: TRBV29-1
CDR3nt: TGCAGCGTTGAGGGACAGGGGGTCTCTGGGGCCAACGTCCTGACTTTC
CDR3aa: CSVEGQGVSGANVLTF

abundance: NA
d_gene: NA
j_gene: TRBJ1-6
v_gene: TRBV9
CDR3nt: TGTGCCAGCAGCGTTGACTCAGGAGGGGTCCATTCACCCCTCCACTTT
CDR3aa: CASSVDSGGVHSPLHF

abundance: NA
d_gene: NA
j_gene: TRBJ1-5
v_gene: TRBV6-6
CDR3nt: TGTGCCAGCAGAGACGACGGAGGGCATCAGCCCCAGCATTTT
CDR3aa: CASRDDGGHQPQHF

abundance: once
d_gene: NA
j_gene: TRBJ1-2
v_gene: TRBV5-6
CDR3nt: TGTGCCAGCAGCTTGAGGGGCAGTTGGTGGGCTAACTATGGCTACACCTTC
CDR3aa: CASSLRGSWWANYGYTF

abundance: many
d_gene: NA
j_gene: TRBJ2-7
v_gene: TRBV4-1
CDR3nt: TGCGCCAGCAGCCAACTCATGGGGCAGGGGTCTTTCTCCTACGAGCAGTACTTC
CDR3aa: CASSQLMGQGSFSYEQYF

abundance: NA
d_gene: TRBD2
j_gene: TRBJ2-4
v_gene: TRBV2
CDR3nt: TGTGCCAGCAGCGGGTCAGGACTAGCGGTACTAGCCAAAAACATTCAGTACTTC
CDR3aa: CASSGSGLAVLAKNIQYF

abundance: NA
d_gene: NA
j_gene: TRBJ1-2
v_gene: TRBV6-6
CDR3nt: TGTGCCAGCAGTAACCGGCAAGGGGTGGATGGCTACACCTTC
CDR3aa: CASSNRQGVDGYTF

abundance: NA
d_gene: TRBD1
j_gene: TRBJ2-1
v_gene: TRBV28
CDR3nt: TGTGCCAGCAGTCCCCGGAGACAGGGGTCCTACAATGAGCAGTTCTTC
CDR3aa: CASSPRRQGSYNEQFF

abundance: NA
d_gene: TRBD2
j_gene: TRBJ2-5
v_gene: TRBV5-5
CDR3nt: TGTGCCAGCCGGGAGGAAGAGACCCAGTACTTC
CDR3aa: CASREEETQYF

abundance: few
d_gene: NA
j_gene: TRBJ1-2
v_gene: TRBV10-3
CDR3nt: TGTGCCATCAGTGAGTTAGGCAGGGCGGTATCTAACTATGGCTACACCTTC
CDR3aa: CAISELGRAVSNYGYTF

abundance: few
d_gene: NA
j_gene: TRBJ1-1
v_gene: TRBV7-9
CDR3nt: TGTGCCAGCAGCTCGGATCGCGGCATGCAAAACACTGAAGCTTTCTTT
CDR3aa: CASSSDRGMQNTEAFF

abundance: NA
d_gene: TRBD1
j_gene: TRBJ1-3
v_gene: TRBV30
CDR3nt: TGTGCCTGCCGGGACAGTAGAAACACCATATATTTT
CDR3aa: CACRDSRNTIYF

abundance: NA
d_gene: TRBD2
j_gene: TRBJ2-7
v_gene: TRBV15
CDR3nt: TGTGCCACCAGCAACGGACTAGCCGCCTACGAGCAGTACTTC
CDR3aa: CATSNGLAAYEQYF

abundance: few
d_gene: NA
j_gene: TRBJ2-1
v_gene: TRBV6-6
CDR3nt: TGTGCCAGCAGTTACCATAATGAGCAGTTCTTC
CDR3aa: CASSYHNEQFF

abundance: NA
d_gene: TRBD1
j_gene: TRBJ1-2
v_gene: TRBV7-9
CDR3nt: TGTTCCGATTCAGGGGGTAATGGCTACACCTTC
CDR3aa: CSDSGGNGYTF

abundance: NA
d_gene: NA
j_gene: TRBJ1-1
v_gene: TRBV6-5
CDR3nt: TGTGCCAGCAGTTACACGAGGGTATTAGGCACTGAAGCTTTCTTT
CDR3aa: CASSYTRVLGTEAFF

abundance: NA
d_gene: NA
j_gene: TRBJ2-5
v_gene: TRBV13
CDR3nt: TGTGCCAGCAGCATATCGGGGGGCGGGGAGACCCAGTACTTC
CDR3aa: CASSISGGGETQYF

abundance: NA
d_gene: NA
j_gene: TRBJ1-3
v_gene: TRBV7-9
CDR3nt: TGTGCCAGCAGCTCGGACAGTTTCTCTGGAAACACCATATATTTT
CDR3aa: CASSSDSFSGNTIYF

abundance: once
d_gene: TRBD2
j_gene: TRBJ2-5
v_gene: TRBV7-3
CDR3nt: TGTGCCAGCAGCTTTCCGGCGGGGGATATGGCGACCCAGTACTTC
CDR3aa: CASSFPAGDMATQYF